Following are 8 T cell receptor beta chains from one sample sequenced in a study of cytomegalovirus exposure and HLA in healthy donors. The PCR was carried out with 60 Vbeta primers and 13 Jbeta primers. Only in-frame clones appear in the TCRdb table, and some are missing; sequencing was by immunoSEQ multiplex PCR. The table includes around 100,000 clones, roughly 77% detected once. The sample comprised PBMCs. Receptor source: a man aged 25-45 years in good health and CMV-seronegative.

This clone has more than one count but fewer than ten. CDR3 DNA sequence: TGTGCCAGCAGCGAACAGGGGGTCGGTGGGTATGGCTACACCTTC. This gives the protein CASSEQGVGGYGYTF. V is TRBV2 and J is TRBJ1-2, with 8 bases matching TRBD1. Germline V gene data show CDR1 as SNHLY and CDR2 as FYNNEI. This CDR3 has 15 amino acids. Unmatched junction bases numbered 11, after V lost 6 bases and J lost 5 bases.

The CDR3 protein is CAWTGLAASSYNEQFF. The CDR3 bases are TGTGCCTGGACGGGACTAGCGGCGAGCTCCTACAATGAGCAGTTCTTC. The gene calls are TRBV30 and TRBJ2-1; 11 nucleotides agree with TRBD2. The CDR3 is 16 residues long. Germline V gene data show CDR1 as GTSNPN and CDR2 as SVGIG (reference sequence). Germline trimming cut 4 bases from V and 0 bases from J; bases unmatched to any gene: 5.

This clone came up a few times. V is TRBV27 and J is TRBJ2-1, with 10 bases lining up with TRBD2. V shed 5 bases, J shed 15 bases, and the junction held 16 bases outside the gene matches. This CDR3 spans 15 amino acids. CDR1 and CDR2 from the germline V gene are MNHEY and SMNVEV (reference sequence). Written as DNA, the CDR3 is TGTGCCAGCAGTCTGAGGGGTTCAGCGGGAGGGCCTGCGTTCTTC. Encoded protein: CASSLRGSAGGPAFF.

V is TRBV6-1 and J is TRBJ2-7, with TRBD1 matching 8 bases. Germline assignment: CDR1 MNHNS and CDR2 SASEGT. V gave up 2 bases and J gave up 7 bases; unmatched junction bases: 7. The CDR3 length is 14 residues. For the CDR3, the DNA is TGTGCCAGCAGTGAAATGCAGGGGGCAAGGGAGCAGTACTTC. Residues: CASSEMQGAREQYF.

This clone has a single count. The chain joins TRBV14 to TRBJ1-2; TRBD1 agrees at 9 bases. Germline-derived CDR1 and CDR2 are SGHDN and FVKESK. The CDR3 extends over 14 amino acids. V lost 2 bases and J lost 7; bases outside the gene matches: 5. The CDR3 here is CASSQYRTGVGYTF. Here the CDR3 DNA reads TGTGCCAGCAGCCAATACAGGACAGGGGTTGGCTACACCTTC.

This clone has a handful of counts. The chain uses TRBV4-2 and TRBJ2-3; 8 bases align to TRBD2. The CDR3 totals 17 residues. V lost 0 bases, J lost 0 bases, and 5 bases stayed unmatched. Germline CDR1 reads LGHNA; CDR2 reads YNFKEQ. CDR3 in DNA: TGTGCCAGCAGCCAAGATCCCAGCGGGGGTAGCACAGATACGCAGTATTTT. It is translated as CASSQDPSGGSTDTQYF.

The chain employs TRBV6-6 and TRBJ1-5; TRBD1 aligns across 8 bases. The CDR3 extends over 16 amino acids. V shed 6 bases, J shed 4 bases, and the junction held 11 bases outside the gene matches. Germline V gene lookup returns CDR1 MNHNY and CDR2 SVGAGI (reference sequence). CDR3 in amino acids: CASSSRTGLGNQPQHF. CDR3 in DNA: TGTGCCAGCAGCTCCAGGACAGGGTTGGGGAATCAGCCCCAGCATTTT.

The genes are TRBV11-2 and TRBJ2-2; TRBD2 matches at 16 bases. Germline V gene data show CDR1 as SGHAT and CDR2 as FQNNGV. V lost 5 bases, J lost 4 bases, and 10 bases stayed unmatched. The CDR3 sequence is 19 residues long. CDR3 bases: TGTGCCAGCAGCCCCGGGACTAGCGGGAGGGGGACCTTCACCGGGGAGCTGTTTTTT. Its protein product is CASSPGTSGRGTFTGELFF.